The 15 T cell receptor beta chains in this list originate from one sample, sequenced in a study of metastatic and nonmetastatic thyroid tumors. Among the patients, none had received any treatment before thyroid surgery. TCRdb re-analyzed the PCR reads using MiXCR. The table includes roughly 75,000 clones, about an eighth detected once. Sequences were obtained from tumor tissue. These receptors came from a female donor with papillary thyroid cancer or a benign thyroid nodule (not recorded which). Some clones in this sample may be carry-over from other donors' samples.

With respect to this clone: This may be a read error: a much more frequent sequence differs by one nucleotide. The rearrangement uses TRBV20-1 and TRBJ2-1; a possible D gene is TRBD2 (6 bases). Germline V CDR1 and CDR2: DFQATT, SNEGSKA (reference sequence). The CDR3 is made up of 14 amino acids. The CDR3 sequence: CSALGTRSYSEQFF. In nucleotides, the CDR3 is TGCAGTGCTCTCGGGACTCGCTCCTACAGTGAGCAGTTCTTC.

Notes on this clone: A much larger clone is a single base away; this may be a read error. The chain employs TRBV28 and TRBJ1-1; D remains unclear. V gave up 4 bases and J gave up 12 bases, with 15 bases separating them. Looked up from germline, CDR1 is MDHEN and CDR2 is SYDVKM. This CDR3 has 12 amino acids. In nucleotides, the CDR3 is TGTGCCAGCAGTTCACAGCCCGCGGAGTCTTTCTTT. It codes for CASSSQPAESFF. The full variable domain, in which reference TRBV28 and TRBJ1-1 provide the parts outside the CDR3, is DVKVTQSSRYLVKRTGEKVFLECVQDMDHENMFWYRQDPGLGLRLIYFSYDVKMKEKGDIPEGYSVSREKKERFSLILESASTNQTSMYLCASSSQPAESFFGQGTRLTVV.

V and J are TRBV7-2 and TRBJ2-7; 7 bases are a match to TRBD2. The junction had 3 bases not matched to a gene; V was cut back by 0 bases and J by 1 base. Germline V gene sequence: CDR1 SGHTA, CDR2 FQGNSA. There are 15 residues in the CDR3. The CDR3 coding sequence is TGTGCCAGCAGCTTAGCGGCTAGCGGATCCTACGAGCAGTACTTC. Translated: CASSLAASGSYEQYF.

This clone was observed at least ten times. This CDR3 is CASRDRDNQPQHF. CDR3 DNA: TGTGCCAGCAGGGACAGGGATAATCAGCCCCAGCATTTT. The chain employs TRBV2 and TRBJ1-5, with 8 bases identical to TRBD1. From germline, CDR1 is SNHLY and CDR2 FYNNEI. Losses at the gene ends were 6 bases for V and 4 bases for J; bases not matched to a gene: 2. The CDR3 extends over 13 amino acids.

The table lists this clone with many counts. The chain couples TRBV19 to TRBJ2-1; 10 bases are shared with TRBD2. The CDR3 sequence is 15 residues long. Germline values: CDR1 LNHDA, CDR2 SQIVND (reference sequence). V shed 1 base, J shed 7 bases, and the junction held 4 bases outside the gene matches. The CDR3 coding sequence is TGTGCCAGTAGTATAGTCAGCGGGAGGGGTAATGAGCAGTTCTTC. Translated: CASSIVSGRGNEQFF. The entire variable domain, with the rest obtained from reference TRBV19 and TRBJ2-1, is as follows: DGGITQSPKYLFRKEGQNVTLSCEQNLNHDAMYWYRQDPGQGLRLIYYSQIVNDFQKGDIAEGYSVSREKKESFPLTVTSAQKNPTAFYLCASSIVSGRGNEQFFGPGTRLTVL.

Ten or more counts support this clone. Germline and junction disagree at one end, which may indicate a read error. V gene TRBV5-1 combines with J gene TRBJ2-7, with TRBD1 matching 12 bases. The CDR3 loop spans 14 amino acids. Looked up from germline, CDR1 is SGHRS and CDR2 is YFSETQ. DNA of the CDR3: TGCGCCAGCGCCGGGACAGGGGGCCCCCAGGGCGTCCACTTC. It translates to CASAGTGGPQGVHF.

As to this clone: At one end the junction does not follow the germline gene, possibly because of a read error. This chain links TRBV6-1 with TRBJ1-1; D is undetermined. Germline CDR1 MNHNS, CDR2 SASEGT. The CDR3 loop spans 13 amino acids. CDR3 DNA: TGTGCCAGCATTGAAGTTGGGGAAACTGAAACTTTCTTT. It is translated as CASIEVGETETFF.

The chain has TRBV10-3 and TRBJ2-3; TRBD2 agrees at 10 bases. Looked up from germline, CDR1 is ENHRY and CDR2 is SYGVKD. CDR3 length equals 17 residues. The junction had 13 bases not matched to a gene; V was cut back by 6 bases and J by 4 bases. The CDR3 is CAIRDTSGEVGPDTQYF. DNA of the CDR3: TGTGCCATCAGAGATACTAGCGGGGAGGTGGGTCCAGATACGCAGTATTTT.

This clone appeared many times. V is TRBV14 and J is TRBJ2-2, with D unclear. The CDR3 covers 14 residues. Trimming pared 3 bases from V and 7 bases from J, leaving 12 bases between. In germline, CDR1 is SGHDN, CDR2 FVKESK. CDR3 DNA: TGTGCCAGCAGCCAGTATCTGGATATCGGGGAGCTGTTTTTT. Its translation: CASSQYLDIGELFF.

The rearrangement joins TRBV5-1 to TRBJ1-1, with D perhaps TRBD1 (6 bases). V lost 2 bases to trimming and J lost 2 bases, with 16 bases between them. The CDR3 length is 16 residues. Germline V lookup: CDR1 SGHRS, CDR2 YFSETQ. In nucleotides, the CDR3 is TGCGCCAGCAGCTTAGGCGCAATACAGGGAAACACTGAAGCTTTCTTT. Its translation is CASSLGAIQGNTEAFF. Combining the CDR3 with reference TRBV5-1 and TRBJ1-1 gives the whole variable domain KAGVTQTPRYLIKTRGQQVTLSCSPISGHRSVSWYQQTPGQGLQFLFEYFSETQRNKGNFPGRFSGRQFSNSRSEMNVSTLELGDSALYLCASSLGAIQGNTEAFFGQGTRLTVV.

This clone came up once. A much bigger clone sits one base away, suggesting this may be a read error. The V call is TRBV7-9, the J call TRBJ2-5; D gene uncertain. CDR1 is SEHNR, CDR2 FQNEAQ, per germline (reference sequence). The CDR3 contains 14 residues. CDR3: CASSLAAPQETHYF. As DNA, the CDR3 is TGTGCCAGCAGCTTAGCGGCCCCACAAGAGACCCATTACTTC.

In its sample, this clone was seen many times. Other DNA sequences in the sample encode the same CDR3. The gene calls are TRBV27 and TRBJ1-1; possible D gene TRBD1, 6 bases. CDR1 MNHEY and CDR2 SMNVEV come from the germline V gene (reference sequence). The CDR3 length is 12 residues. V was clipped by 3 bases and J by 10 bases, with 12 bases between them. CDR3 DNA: TGTGCCAGCAGTTTCCGGGGGCAGGGAGCTTTCTTT. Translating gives CASSFRGQGAFF.

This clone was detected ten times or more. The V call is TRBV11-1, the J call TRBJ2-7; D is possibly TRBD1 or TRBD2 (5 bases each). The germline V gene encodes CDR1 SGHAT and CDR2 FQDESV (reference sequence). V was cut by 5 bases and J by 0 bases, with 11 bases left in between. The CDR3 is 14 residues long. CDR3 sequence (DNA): TGTGCCAGCAGCCGAGCAGGGAGCTCCTACGAGCAGTACTTC. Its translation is CASSRAGSSYEQYF.

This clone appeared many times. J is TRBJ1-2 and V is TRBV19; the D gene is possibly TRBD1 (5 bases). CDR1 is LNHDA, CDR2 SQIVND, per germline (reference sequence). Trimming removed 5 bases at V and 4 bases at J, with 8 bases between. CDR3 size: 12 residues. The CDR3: CASSPGGYGYTF. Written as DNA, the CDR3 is TGTGCCAGTAGTCCCGGGGGCTATGGCTACACCTTC.

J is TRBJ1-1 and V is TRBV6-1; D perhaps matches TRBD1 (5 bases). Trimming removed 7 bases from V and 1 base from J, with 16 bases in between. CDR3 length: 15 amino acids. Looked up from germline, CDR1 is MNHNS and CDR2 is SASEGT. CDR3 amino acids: CASTRGLATNTEAFF. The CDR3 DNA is TGTGCCAGCACGCGGGGCCTGGCGACGAACACTGAAGCTTTCTTT.